This TCR beta chain appears in the sequencing data of a study of cytomegalovirus exposure and HLA in healthy donors. PCR was performed using 60 Vbeta and 13 Jbeta primers. The protocol was immunoSEQ multiplex PCR, while the TCRdb copy is restricted to in-frame clones and leaves out a portion. The sample has 100,000 or so clones; around 80% are singletons. On this clone: Its target is not known.

Germline V gene data show CDR1 as ENHRY and CDR2 as SYGVKD. CDR3 length: 12 residues. V gave up 11 bases and J gave up 7 bases, with 17 bases separating them. Whole-study results and caveats: Highest at DRB1 and lowest at HLA-C, TCR association rates differed among HLA loci in a later analysis.

Input material: PBMCs. This TCR was sampled from a man aged 30-40 years in good health and CMV-seropositive. This chain joins TRBV10-3 and TRBJ1-1, with D perhaps TRBD1 (6 bases). The chain's CDR3 is CAARGSKDEAFF. The DNA for the CDR3 is TGTGCCGCCAGGGGAAGCAAGGATGAAGCTTTCTTT.